Detailed here is one T cell receptor (beta chain). This entry belongs to a study of OX40 agonist ivuxolimab in advanced cancers. Across the whole study: An agonistic anti-OX40 (CD134) antibody, ivuxolimab, was used to treat the patients.

The repertoire was sequenced with immunoSEQ multiplex PCR; TCRdb's copy has only in-frame clones and lacks some. The sample has tens of thousands of clones; more than 75% are singletons. Germline-derived CDR1 and CDR2 are MDHEN and SYDVKM. V was shortened by 1 base and J by 3 bases, with 0 bases between the two germline ends. The CDR3 consists of 11 residues. This sequence originates from an adult with an advanced solid tumor such as melanoma, head and neck, liver or kidney cancer. The specimen comprised CD4+ or CD8+ T cells sorted from blood, sampled in a trial of the OX40 agonist ivuxolimab. The rearrangement joins TRBV28 to TRBJ1-2; no clear D. The CDR3 coding sequence is TGTGCCAGCAGTTTATACTATGGCTACACCTTC. As protein: CASSLYYGYTF.